The TCR beta chain described here comes from a study of monozygotic twins with inflammatory bowel disease (dated by TCRdb to the late 2010s). About the investigation overall: The full study comprised 28 monozygotic twin pairs: nine German pairs (four IBD-concordant, five IBD-discordant) and 19 IBD-discordant Danish pairs. Disease-associated traits were sought mainly through comparisons between IBD patients and their genetically identical healthy co-twins within discordant pairs. Each individual had, on average, about 151 000 unique TCRalpha sequences and 181 000 unique TCRbeta sequences available for analysis. Study-wide conclusions, independent of this receptor: Fewer clonotypes were shared with other individuals by IBD patients than by healthy twins, most markedly in patients showing signs of disease activity. Because patients received different immunosuppressive treatments, the repertoires may have picked up extra background noise and variability between individuals. IBD patients had lower TCRbeta repertoire diversity, measured by the inverse Simpson index, than their healthy co-twins. The analysis was unable to tell different T cell subtypes apart. The results gave no support for a single strong signal or clonotype linked to IBD. Concordant and discordant twins showed no difference in repertoire similarity, possibly because of limited statistical power.

From each donor, a roughly 2.5 ml peripheral blood sample was collected into PAXgene tubes and stored at -80 degrees C. Without any T cell sorting, total RNA was extracted from whole blood using the PAXgene blood miRNA kit on an automated QIAcube. Peripheral blood from monozygotic twin pairs concordant or discordant for inflammatory bowel disease was subjected to deep TCRalpha and TCRbeta repertoire profiling with unique molecular barcoding. Smoking habits were recorded for all twin pairs, and each individual was classified as a current, former or never smoker. The library was generated by 5' RACE. For each TCR library, 3,000 to 4,000 ng of total RNA was used. For each sample, cDNA synthesis was carried out in eight separate reactions using SMARTScribe reverse transcriptase. During cDNA synthesis, template switching introduced unique molecular identifiers that contained a 6-nucleotide sample barcode. TCRalpha and TCRbeta cDNA was amplified in two nested PCRs of roughly 16 and 10 cycles, and bead purification was carried out after each PCR. Before amplification, cDNA was treated with uracil DNA-glycosylase and purified using the QIAquick PCR purification kit. The second PCR added Illumina TruSeq-compatible adapters along with sample-specific barcodes. TapeStation and Qubit were used to check library quality and concentration, and 5 to 6.5 ng of each library was pooled. Sequencing of pooled libraries was carried out on an Illumina HiSeq2500 single-index Rapid Run using 2 x 100 bp reads and custom sequencing primers. In the paper's pipeline: PCR and sequencing errors were corrected by UMI-based consensus assembly using MiGEC version 1.2.6. MiXCR version 2.1.1 was used to carry out V(D)J alignment, clonotype assembly and CDR3 extraction. Gene usage, clonotype sharing and MAIT/NKT TCR abundance were normalised by analysing the top 1000, 10 000 and 20 000 clonotypes per sample. After downsampling to 27 000 UMIs, diversity was calculated as the inverse Simpson index using the vegan R package. Statistical testing used paired Mann-Whitney U tests on the discordant twin pairs and applied Benjamini-Hochberg correction for multiple testing. TCRdb reprocessed the public reads and reports one entry per CDR3 protein sequence, without DNA. TCRdb, not the original authors, processed these V and J calls. The table for this sample lists roughly 330,000 distinct CDR3 sequences. Clones ranked in the top ten supply around 2% of the sample.

The CDR3 contains 14 residues, cysteine and phenylalanine counted. The protein alone is recorded here. As encoded in the germline V gene, CDR1 is SGHTA while CDR2 is FQGNSA. Comments on this clonotype: The target of this receptor is not known.

The sequence is built from TRBV7-2 and TRBJ2-1; TCRdb picks TRBD2, but there is no DNA to check that call. This receptor was obtained from a human donor with ulcerative colitis or Crohn's disease, or a healthy co-twin of an affected twin (not recorded which). Sequencing was performed on blood. The CDR3 protein: CASSPSAGSNEQFF.